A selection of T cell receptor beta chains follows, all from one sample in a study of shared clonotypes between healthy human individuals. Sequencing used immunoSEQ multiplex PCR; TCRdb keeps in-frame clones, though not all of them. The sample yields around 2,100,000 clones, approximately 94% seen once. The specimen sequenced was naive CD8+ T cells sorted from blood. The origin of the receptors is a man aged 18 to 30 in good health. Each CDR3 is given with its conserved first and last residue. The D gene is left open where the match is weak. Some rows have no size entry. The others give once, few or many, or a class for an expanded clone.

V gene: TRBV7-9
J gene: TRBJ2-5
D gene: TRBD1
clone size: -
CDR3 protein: CASTRTGVRETQYF
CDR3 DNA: TGTGCCAGCACCAGGACAGGGGTGCGGGAGACCCAGTACTTC

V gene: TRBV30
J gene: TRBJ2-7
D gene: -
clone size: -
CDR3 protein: CAWSAGYEQYF
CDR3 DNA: TGTGCCTGGAGTGCGGGCTACGAGCAGTACTTC

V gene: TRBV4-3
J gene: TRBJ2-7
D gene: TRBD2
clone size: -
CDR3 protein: CASSQVLGPGTSGRGINYEQYF
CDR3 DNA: TGCGCCAGCAGCCAAGTTCTTGGACCCGGGACTAGCGGGAGGGGAATTAACTACGAGCAGTACTTC

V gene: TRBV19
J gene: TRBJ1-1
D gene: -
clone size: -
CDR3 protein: CASSTGNMNTEAFF
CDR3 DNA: TGTGCCAGTAGTACAGGGAACATGAACACTGAAGCTTTCTTT

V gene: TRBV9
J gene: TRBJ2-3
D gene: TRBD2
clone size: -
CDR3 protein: CASSNGLAADGGEYF
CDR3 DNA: TGTGCCAGCAGCAATGGACTAGCTGCCGACGGGGGCGAGTATTTT

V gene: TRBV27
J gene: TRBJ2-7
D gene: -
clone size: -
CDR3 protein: CASSSPPSEQYF
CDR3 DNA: TGTGCCAGCAGTTCCCCCCCCAGCGAGCAGTACTTC

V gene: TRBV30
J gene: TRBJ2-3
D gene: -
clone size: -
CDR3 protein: CAWSAITSTDTQYF
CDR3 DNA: TGTGCCTGGAGTGCTATCACTAGCACAGATACGCAGTATTTT

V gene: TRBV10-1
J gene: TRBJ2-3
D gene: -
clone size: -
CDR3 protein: CASSESVGITGETDTQYF
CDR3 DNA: TGCGCCAGCAGTGAGTCGGTCGGAATAACCGGGGAAACAGATACGCAGTATTTT

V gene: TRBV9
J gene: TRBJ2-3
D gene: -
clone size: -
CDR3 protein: CASSPPNTDTQYF
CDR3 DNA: TGTGCCAGCAGCCCACCTAACACAGATACGCAGTATTTT

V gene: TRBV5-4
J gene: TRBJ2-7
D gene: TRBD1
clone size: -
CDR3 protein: CASSWTGSSYEQYF
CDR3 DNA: TGTGCCAGCAGCTGGACAGGGTCTAGCTACGAGCAGTACTTC

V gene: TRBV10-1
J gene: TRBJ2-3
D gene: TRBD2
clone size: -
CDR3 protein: CASSETGLVFTDTQYF
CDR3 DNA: TGCGCCAGCAGTGAGACCGGACTAGTGTTCACAGATACGCAGTATTTT

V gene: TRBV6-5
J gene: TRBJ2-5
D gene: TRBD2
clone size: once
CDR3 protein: CASQLAEEETQYF
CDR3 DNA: TGTGCCAGCCAACTAGCGGAGGAAGAGACCCAGTACTTC

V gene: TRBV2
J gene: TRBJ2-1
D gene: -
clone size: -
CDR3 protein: CASSELNNEQFF
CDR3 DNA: TGTGCCAGCAGTGAATTAAACAATGAGCAGTTCTTC

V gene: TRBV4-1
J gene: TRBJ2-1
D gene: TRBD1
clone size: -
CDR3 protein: CASSQFDRGLDNEQFF
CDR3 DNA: TGCGCCAGCAGCCAATTTGACAGGGGGTTGGATAATGAGCAGTTCTTC